The rows below give T cell receptor beta chains drawn from one sample of a study of monozygotic twins with inflammatory bowel disease. From its re-call of the 5' RACE reads, TCRdb lists each CDR3 protein once, without DNA. The specimen's table records around 220,000 distinct CDR3 sequences. The sequencing input was blood. Every receptor here comes from a human donor with ulcerative colitis or Crohn's disease, or a healthy co-twin of an affected twin (not recorded which). The CDR3 runs from the conserved cysteine through the conserved F or W. Each record gives: J gene, V gene, CDR3 protein.

>TRBJ2-1|TRBV12-3/TRBV12-4
CASSQGVEVQFF
>TRBJ1-5|TRBV7-9
CASSPTGYSNQPQHF
>TRBJ1-1|TRBV5-6
CASSLAGLGRDTEAFF
>TRBJ2-7|TRBV28
CASSWTGGGSSYEQYF
>TRBJ1-5|TRBV6-6
CASSYTGRMPQHF
>TRBJ1-5|TRBV2
CASSDGSGLFQPQHF
>TRBJ1-1|TRBV19
CASSISGFGGAEAFF
>TRBJ2-1|TRBV9
CASSILGLAKVGNEQFF
>TRBJ2-7|TRBV7-2
CASSLGLAGGPQDEQYF
>TRBJ1-1|TRBV7-2
CASSERNTEAFF
>TRBJ1-2|TRBV20-1
CSAGPGVNYGYTF
>TRBJ2-5|TRBV6-5
CASSYIRGGPQETQYF
>TRBJ2-2|TRBV4-2
CASSPEGGRTGELFF
>TRBJ2-3|TRBV10-3
CAIGGSGEAWTDTQYF
>TRBJ2-3|TRBV25-1
CASRWTSGRRTDTQYF
>TRBJ1-2|TRBV5-1
CASSYGIYGYTF
>TRBJ1-5|TRBV19
CASSLIGQGNQPQHF
>TRBJ2-1|TRBV5-1
CASSSSGGDYNEQFF
>TRBJ2-7|TRBV20-1
CSAGRLAGVSYEQYF
>TRBJ1-2|TRBV7-9
CASSSRDSTYGYTF
>TRBJ2-3|TRBV5-1
CASSSSGTQGVDTQYF
>TRBJ2-1|TRBV6-5
CASSYQGGYNEQFF
>TRBJ1-2|TRBV5-1
CASSLGGSPNYGYTF
>TRBJ1-2|TRBV27
CASSSLGLTNYGYTF
>TRBJ2-3|TRBV2
CASKGTSGVNTQYF
>TRBJ2-1|TRBV6-2/TRBV6-3
CASSYLERVNEQFF
>TRBJ2-1|TRBV4-3
CASSRDHGFAGPYNEQFF
>TRBJ2-3|TRBV15
CATSRVSLGTGTQYF
>TRBJ2-2|TRBV5-1
CASEYTGSTLGELFF
>TRBJ2-1|TRBV6-5
CASSYRPTDAYNEQFF
>TRBJ1-2|TRBV29-1
CSVDSRFNYGYTF
>TRBJ2-7|TRBV7-2
CASSLDGTGDEQYF
>TRBJ2-2|TRBV19
CASSLQVNTGELFF
>TRBJ1-1|TRBV29-1
CSPVRGTEAFF
>TRBJ2-5|TRBV7-3
CASSSGLAFETQYF
>TRBJ1-1|TRBV20-1
CSGGGGLNTEAFF
>TRBJ1-1|TRBV11-2
CASRSTGANTEAFF
>TRBJ2-5|TRBV5-5
CASSWRGGREETQYF
>TRBJ2-2|TRBV3-1
CASSQVGQSTGELFF
>TRBJ2-2|TRBV7-9
CASSLSGLAGRELFF
>TRBJ2-1|TRBV6-6
CASSYVASGGEQFF
>TRBJ2-2|TRBV4-2
CASSQGGGDTGELFF
>TRBJ2-4|TRBV5-6
CASSSAGGGKNIQYF
>TRBJ1-1|TRBV10-3
CAISESLNTEAFF
>TRBJ1-2|TRBV25-1
CASSETANYGYTF
>TRBJ1-1|TRBV6-1
CASSEGMNTEAFF
>TRBJ2-2|TRBV30
CAWSVGIANTGELFF
>TRBJ2-2|TRBV25-1
CASSESGRAGELFF
>TRBJ2-2|TRBV20-1
CSARDTSGLTGELFF